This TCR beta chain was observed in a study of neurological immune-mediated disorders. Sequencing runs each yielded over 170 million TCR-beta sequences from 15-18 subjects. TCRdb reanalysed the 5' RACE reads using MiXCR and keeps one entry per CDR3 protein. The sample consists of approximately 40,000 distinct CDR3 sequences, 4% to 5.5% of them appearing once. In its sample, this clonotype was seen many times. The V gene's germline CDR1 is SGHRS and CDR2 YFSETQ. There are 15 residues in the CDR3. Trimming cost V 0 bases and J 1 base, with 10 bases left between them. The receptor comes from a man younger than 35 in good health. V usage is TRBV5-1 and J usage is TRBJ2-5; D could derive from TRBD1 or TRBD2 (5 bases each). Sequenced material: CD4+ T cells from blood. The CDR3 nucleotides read TGCGCCAGCAGCTTGGTGGTAGGGACCCAAGAGACCCAGTACTTC. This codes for CASSLVVGTQETQYF.